This record concerns one T cell receptor (beta chain) sequence. Its antigen is unknown. The record originates from a study of blood T cells in healthy people across ages. Overall study results and limits: Diversity of TCR beta correlated strongly with naive T cell percentage.

Healthy Caucasians from Russia aged roughly 6 to 95 served as donors. A minimum of 6.5 million PBMCs was isolated per sample. The authors ran a second PCR of about 6 to 12 cycles using a sample-barcoded 5' primer and a J-beta primer mix. MiXCR was run by TCRdb on the 5' RACE reads, yielding one entry per CDR3 protein. The sample includes some 730,000 distinct CDR3 sequences, 22% of them seen just once. The CDR3 spans 19 residues. Trimming took off 0 bases at V and 2 bases at J, with 23 bases between the two ends. Germline V gene lookup returns CDR1 MGHRA and CDR2 YSYEKL. The receptor was isolated from a man between 65 and 85 years old in good health. Material: blood. The chain is built from TRBV4-1 and TRBJ2-7; D call uncertain. CDR3 amino acids: CASSQDRAVPPTDTYEQYF. DNA of the CDR3: TGCGCCAGCAGCCAAGATAGGGCAGTCCCACCCACAGACACCTACGAGCAGTACTTC.